This T cell receptor (beta chain) was captured by sequencing in a study of T cells after somatic rescue of genetic block. The protocol was immunoSEQ multiplex PCR, while the TCRdb copy is restricted to in-frame clones and leaves out a portion. The sample includes approximately 10,000 clones, approximately 72% seen only once; the top ten take 8% to 9.5%. This CDR3 is 13 amino acids long. The germline gives CDR1 SGHTA, CDR2 FQGNSA. The ends were cut back, 4 bases at V and 2 bases at J, with 9 bases in the middle. What was sequenced was peripheral blood mononuclear cells (PBMCs). The chain is built from TRBV7-2 and TRBJ2-7, with D possibly being TRBD1 (5 bases). The sequence derives from a boy between 10 and 17 years old. CDR3 nucleotides: TGTGCCAGCAGCTCGTTGACAGCCTACGAGCAGTACTTC. Translating it yields CASSSLTAYEQYF.